This TCR beta chain was profiled in a study of blood T cells in healthy people across ages. Whole-study findings and limits: Naive CD4+ cells and diversity were both higher in long-lived donors than in aged donors.

All donors came from Russia, were Caucasian and healthy, and spanned ages about 6 to 100. This clonotype was recorded a few times. The antigen remains unidentified. Together with a sample-barcoded 5' primer, a J-beta primer mix was included in a second PCR lasting roughly 6 to 12 cycles. Each CDR3 protein is one row after TCRdb ran MiXCR on the 5' RACE reads. This sample has about a million distinct CDR3 sequences, with around 48% found just once. Germline V gene sequence: CDR1 SEHNR, CDR2 FQNEAQ (reference sequence). This CDR3 is built from 14 residues. The specimen was blood. This TCR was sampled from a man younger than 45 in good health. The chain employs TRBV7-9 and TRBJ2-5; 8 positions agree with TRBD1. The J call may be in error: the DNA end matches TRBJ2-7 better. In nucleotides, the CDR3 is TGTGCCAGCAGCTACCAGACAGGGGCCAACGAGCAGTACTTC. Translation gives CASSYQTGANEQYF.